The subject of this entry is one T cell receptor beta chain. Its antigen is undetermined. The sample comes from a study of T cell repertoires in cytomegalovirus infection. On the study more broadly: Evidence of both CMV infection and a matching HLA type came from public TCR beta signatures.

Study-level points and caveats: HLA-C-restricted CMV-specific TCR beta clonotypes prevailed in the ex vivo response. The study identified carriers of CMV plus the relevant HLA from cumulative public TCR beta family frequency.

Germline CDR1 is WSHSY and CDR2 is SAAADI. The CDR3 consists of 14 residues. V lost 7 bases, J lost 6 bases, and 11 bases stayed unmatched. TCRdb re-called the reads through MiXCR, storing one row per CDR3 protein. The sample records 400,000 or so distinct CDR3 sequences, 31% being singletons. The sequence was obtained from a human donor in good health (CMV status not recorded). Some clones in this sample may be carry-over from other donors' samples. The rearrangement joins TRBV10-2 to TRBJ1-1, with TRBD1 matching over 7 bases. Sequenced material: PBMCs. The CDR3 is CASTQTGLKAEAFF. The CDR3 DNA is TGCGCCAGCACCCAGACAGGGCTGAAGGCTGAAGCTTTCTTT.